This entry lists 16 T cell receptor beta chains sequenced from one sample in a study of cytomegalovirus exposure and HLA in healthy donors. The study ran its PCR with 60 Vbeta and 13 Jbeta primers. Libraries were prepared by immunoSEQ multiplex PCR; TCRdb keeps only in-frame clonotypes and omits some of them. Recorded for this sample: 150,000 to 250,000 clones. Sequencing was carried out using PBMCs. All receptors derive from a boy aged 5 to 17 in good health and CMV-seronegative.

CDR3 sequence (DNA): TGCAGCGTTGAAGTGCGGGGCGGCGGGTTCTTC. This codes for CSVEVRGGGFF. V and J are TRBV29-1 and TRBJ2-1; D is possibly TRBD2 (6 bases). Trimming removed 1 base at V and 15 bases at J, with 13 bases between. The CDR3 sequence is 11 residues long. Germline CDR1 and CDR2: SQVTM and ANQGSEA.

The chain has TRBV5-5 and TRBJ2-2; D remains unclear. This CDR3 comprises 11 residues. V dropped 1 base and J dropped 9 bases, with 4 bases sitting between them. Looked up from germline, CDR1 is SGHKS and CDR2 is YYEKEE (reference sequence). The CDR3 is CASSLNRELFF. CDR3 coding DNA: TGTGCCAGCAGCTTGAACAGGGAGCTGTTTTTT.

This rearrangement joins TRBV15 to TRBJ1-4; TRBD1 is a possible D gene (6 bases). The CDR3 consists of 16 residues. Per the germline V gene, CDR1 is LNHNV and CDR2 is YYDKDF (reference sequence). Trimming pared 3 bases from V and 8 bases from J, leaving 19 bases between. CDR3 coding DNA: TGTGCCACCAGCAGGAGTAGGGAGGGGGGCGACGAAAAACTGTTTTTT. It specifies CATSRSREGGDEKLFF.

The chain combines TRBV6-6 with TRBJ2-2; 10 bases map to TRBD2. Germline assignment: CDR1 MNHNY and CDR2 SVGAGI (reference sequence). Unmatched junction bases numbered 12, after V lost 7 bases and J lost 7 bases. The CDR3 loop spans 16 amino acids. The CDR3 loop is CASTAEAGGPDGELFF. The DNA for the CDR3 is TGTGCCAGCACCGCCGAAGCGGGGGGGCCTGACGGGGAGCTGTTTTTT.

V usage is TRBV13 and J usage is TRBJ2-2, with 12 bases lining up with TRBD1. Germline V gene data show CDR1 as PRHDT and CDR2 as FYEKMQ (reference sequence). The CDR3 runs 16 residues. The V segment lost 7 bases and the J segment 7 bases; nucleotides outside the gene matches: 10. The CDR3 DNA follows: TGTGCCAGCATGGACCGGGACAGGGGGCGCGACGGGGAGCTGTTTTTT. As protein: CASMDRDRGRDGELFF.

The chain combines TRBV7-9 with TRBJ2-5, with D possibly matching TRBD1 (6 bases). V was cut by 1 base and J by 3 bases, with 12 bases left in between. In germline, CDR1 is SEHNR, CDR2 FQNEAQ (reference sequence). CDR3 size: 15 residues. CDR3 in amino acids: CASSLEGGQKETQYF. CDR3 sequence (DNA): TGTGCCAGCAGCTTAGAAGGTGGACAGAAAGAGACCCAGTACTTC.

The chain is built from TRBV19 and TRBJ1-1, with D maybe TRBD1 (6 bases). Trimming stripped 7 bases from V and 1 base from J, with 16 bases between. CDR1 is LNHDA, CDR2 SQIVND, per germline (reference sequence). The CDR3 totals 15 residues. The CDR3 protein is CASKRSGTRNTEAFF. Here the CDR3 DNA reads TGTGCCAGTAAACGTTCCGGGACACGGAACACTGAAGCTTTCTTT.

As DNA, the CDR3 is TGTGCCACCCGAGGCACAGCCAAAAACATTCAGTACTTC. This encodes CATRGTAKNIQYF. This chain connects TRBV15 to TRBJ2-4; no clear D gene. The CDR3 runs to 13 residues. The germline V gene encodes CDR1 LNHNV and CDR2 YYDKDF (reference sequence). The V end was cut by 8 bases, the J end by 0 bases, with 8 bases between. The complete variable domain, with remaining parts taken from reference TRBV15 and TRBJ2-4, reads DAMVIQNPRYQVTQFGKPVTLSCSQTLNHNVMYWYQQKSSQAPKLLFHYYDKDFNNEADTPDNFQSRRPNTSFCFLDIRSPGLGDTAMYLCATRGTAKNIQYFGAGTRLSVL.

The genes are TRBV7-6 and TRBJ2-1; 8 positions agree with TRBD1. The germline V gene encodes CDR1 SGHVS and CDR2 FNYEAQ. The CDR3 totals 15 residues. V dropped 5 bases and J dropped 13; count of bases not matched to a gene: 16. The DNA for the CDR3 is TGTGCCAGCAGCCCAGGGACAGGAAGAGTTATTCCTCAGTTCTTC. It codes for CASSPGTGRVIPQFF.

The chain has TRBV6-5 and TRBJ1-2; D is perhaps TRBD1 (6 bases). The CDR3 is made up of 15 amino acids. Germline CDR1 MNHEY, CDR2 SVGAGI. V was pared by 6 bases and J by 4 bases, with 18 bases between. In nucleotides, the CDR3 is TGTGCCAGCAGGCCCCAGGGGTCTGATACCTATGGCTACACCTTC. Translation: CASRPQGSDTYGYTF.

This rearrangement joins TRBV19 to TRBJ1-1; TRBD1 agrees at 9 bases. The CDR3 extends over 15 amino acids. Trimming cost V 1 base and J 5 bases; bases outside gene matches: 5. Per germline, CDR1 LNHDA and CDR2 SQIVND (reference sequence). The CDR3 loop reads CASSIGDRVGTEAFF. In DNA form, the CDR3 reads TGTGCCAGTAGTATAGGGGACAGGGTTGGAACTGAAGCTTTCTTT.

This chain connects TRBV5-4 to TRBJ2-5, with D maybe TRBD2 (5 bases). Trimming took off 3 bases at V and 4 bases at J, with 16 bases between the two ends. The CDR3 spans 15 residues. The germline V gene encodes CDR1 SGHNT and CDR2 YYREEE (reference sequence). In DNA, the CDR3 is TGTGCCAGCAGCTCGGGCCGGGTGGCGGGAGAGACCCAGTACTTC. As protein: CASSSGRVAGETQYF. Based on the CDR3 plus reference TRBV5-4 and TRBJ2-5, the full variable domain is ETGVTQSPTHLIKTRGQQVTLRCSSQSGHNTVSWYQQALGQGPQFIFQYYREEENGRGNFPPRFSGLQFPNYSSELNVNALELDDSALYLCASSSGRVAGETQYFGPGTRLLVL.

V gene TRBV9 combines with J gene TRBJ2-3; the D gene is possibly TRBD2 (7 bases). Germline loops: CDR1 SGDLS, CDR2 YYNGEE. V was clipped by 8 bases and J by 5 bases, with 15 bases between them. CDR3 length: 13 amino acids. CDR3 loop: CASQGGAGDTQYF. CDR3 coding DNA: TGTGCCAGTCAAGGGGGGGCGGGAGATACGCAGTATTTT.

The J gene is TRBJ1-2, the V gene TRBV13; the match to TRBD1 covers 10 bases. CDR1 is PRHDT and CDR2 is FYEKMQ in the germline V gene (reference sequence). The junction had 3 bases not matched to a gene; V was cut back by 4 bases and J by 4 bases. CDR3 size: 14 residues. The chain's CDR3 is CASSSGQGSYGYTF. The CDR3, as DNA: TGTGCCAGCAGCTCGGGACAGGGGTCCTATGGCTACACCTTC.

J is TRBJ2-5 and V is TRBV7-6; 9 nucleotides agree with TRBD1. V lost 5 bases to trimming and J lost 5 bases; unmatched junction nucleotides: 9. This CDR3 has 15 residues. Germline CDR1 is SGHVS and CDR2 is FNYEAQ. The CDR3 here is CASSLDTGGGETQYF. The CDR3 region has the DNA TGTGCCAGCAGCCTAGACACAGGGGGCGGGGAGACCCAGTACTTC.

The V gene is TRBV5-1, the J gene TRBJ2-7; D is uncertain. CDR3 length: 13 residues. V lost 2 bases and J lost 5, with 11 bases in between. Germline V gene data show CDR1 as SGHRS and CDR2 as YFSETQ. CDR3 sequence (DNA): TGCGCCAGCAGCTTTCTTGGTCGGGACGAGCAGTACTTC. Translation: CASSFLGRDEQYF.